The rows below give T cell receptor beta chains drawn from one sample of a study of T cells in Graves' hyperthyroidism and ophthalmopathy. MiXCR was run by TCRdb on the multiplex PCR reads, yielding one entry per CDR3 protein. This sample has 550,000 to 800,000 distinct CDR3 sequences; roughly 17% occur once, and the top ten carry around 8.1%. The sequencing sample was made of blood. The receptors derive from a man aged 18 to 30 with Graves' hyperthyroidism. Both conserved end residues are part of each CDR3. A D gene is named only where the DNA matches it firmly. The size of a clone is reported for some rows only, either as once, few or many, or as a class for expanded clones.

CDR3aa | CDR3nt | d_gene | v_gene | len | j_gene | abundance
CASSAGRAGGLDTQYF | TGTGCCAGCAGTGCTGGTAGAGCGGGAGGATTAGATACGCAGTATTTT | TRBD2 | TRBV2 | 16 | TRBJ2-3 | many
CASSFPDSSGYTF | TGTGCCAGCAGCTTCCCCGACAGCTCTGGCTACACCTTC | NA | TRBV5-6 | 13 | TRBJ1-2 | few
CASTLLGGAGGYTF | TGTGCCAGCACCCTCCTGGGGGGGGCGGGCGGCTACACCTTC | NA | TRBV7-9 | 14 | TRBJ1-2 | NA
CAWSRIYEQFF | TGTGCCTGGAGTAGGATCTATGAGCAGTTCTTC | NA | TRBV30 | 11 | TRBJ2-1 | many
CASRERWGLTQPQHF | TGTGCCAGCAGGGAACGATGGGGTCTTACTCAGCCCCAGCATTTT | NA | TRBV28 | 15 | TRBJ1-5 | few
CASSLLVGGADTQYF | TGTGCCAGCAGTTTATTGGTAGGGGGCGCGGATACGCAGTATTTT | TRBD1 | TRBV28 | 15 | TRBJ2-3 | many
CASSQGTSYEQYF | TGTGCCAGCAGCCAAGGGACTAGCTACGAGCAGTACTTC | TRBD2 | TRBV3-1 | 13 | TRBJ2-7 | many
CATSDPGQGADTQYF | TGTGCCACCAGTGATCCGGGACAGGGGGCAGATACGCAGTATTTT | TRBD1 | TRBV24-1 | 15 | TRBJ2-3 | few
CASSLFPAQGPYF | TGTGCCAGCAGCTTGTTTCCCGCACAGGGCCCTTACTTC | NA | TRBV5-5 | 13 | TRBJ2-5 | few
CASSWGGPTLGDEQFF | TGCGCCAGCAGCTGGGGGGGACCAACCTTGGGGGATGAGCAGTTCTTC | TRBD2 | TRBV5-1 | 16 | TRBJ2-1 | NA
CASPKAGQILDTQYF | TGTGCCAGCCCCAAAGCTGGGCAGATTTTGGATACGCAGTATTTT | NA | TRBV28 | 15 | TRBJ2-3 | NA
CSARVKAETSGRALYEQYF | TGCAGTGCTAGAGTTAAGGCCGAGACTAGCGGGAGGGCCCTGTACGAGCAGTACTTC | TRBD2 | TRBV20-1 | 19 | TRBJ2-7 | many
CASGMLYNEQFF | TGTGCCAGCGGGATGTTATACAATGAGCAGTTCTTC | NA | TRBV11-2 | 12 | TRBJ2-1 | many
CASSLAQGNEQYF | TGCGCCAGCAGCTTGGCGCAGGGAAACGAGCAGTACTTC | NA | TRBV5-1 | 13 | TRBJ2-7 | few